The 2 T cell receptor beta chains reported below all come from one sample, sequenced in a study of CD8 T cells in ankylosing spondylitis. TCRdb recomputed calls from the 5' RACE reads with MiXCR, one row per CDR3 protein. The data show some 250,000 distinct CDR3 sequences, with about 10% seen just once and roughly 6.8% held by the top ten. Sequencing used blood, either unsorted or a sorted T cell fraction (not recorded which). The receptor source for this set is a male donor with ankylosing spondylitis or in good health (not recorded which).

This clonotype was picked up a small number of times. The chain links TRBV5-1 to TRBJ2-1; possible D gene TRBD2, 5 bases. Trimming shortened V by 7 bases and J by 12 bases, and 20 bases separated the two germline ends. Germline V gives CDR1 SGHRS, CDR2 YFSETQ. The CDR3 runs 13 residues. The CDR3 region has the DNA TGCGCCAGCGGACTGGGGAGCCATCCGCCGCAGTTCTTC. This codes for CASGLGSHPPQFF. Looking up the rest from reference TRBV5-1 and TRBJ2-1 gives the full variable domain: KAGVTQTPRYLIKTRGQQVTLSCSPISGHRSVSWYQQTPGQGLQFLFEYFSETQRNKGNFPGRFSGRQFSNSRSEMNVSTLELGDSALYLCASGLGSHPPQFFGPGTRLTVL.

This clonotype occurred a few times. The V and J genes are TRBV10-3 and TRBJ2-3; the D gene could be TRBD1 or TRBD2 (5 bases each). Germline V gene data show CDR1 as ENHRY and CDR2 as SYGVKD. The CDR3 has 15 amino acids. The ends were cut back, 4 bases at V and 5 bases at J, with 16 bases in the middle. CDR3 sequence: CAISAEGTGLDTQYF. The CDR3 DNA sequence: TGTGCCATCAGTGCCGAAGGGACGGGTCTAGATACGCAGTATTTT.